This T cell receptor (beta chain) was obtained from a study of blood T cell repertoires in COVID-19. Study-wide context: Researchers got acute and convalescent COVID-19 samples from the United States, Italy and Spain.

V lost 4 bases to trimming and J lost 5 bases; unmatched junction nucleotides: 6. Germline CDR1 is SGHRS and CDR2 is YFSETQ. The CDR3 loop spans 14 amino acids. Measured with immunoSEQ multiplex PCR; TCRdb has only the in-frame clones, and not every one. The sample comprises about 150,000 clones, around 87% of which are singletons, and about 4.1% rests with the top ten. The specimen was peripheral blood. The source of this sequence is an older woman with active or convalescent COVID-19. This chain uses TRBV5-1 with TRBJ1-1; 9 nucleotides line up with TRBD1. DNA of the CDR3: TGCGCCAGCAGCCGGGACAGGGCGAATACTGAAGCTTTCTTT. Its protein product is CASSRDRANTEAFF. Filled out from reference TRBV5-1 and TRBJ1-1, the complete variable domain reads KAGVTQTPRYLIKTRGQQVTLSCSPISGHRSVSWYQQTPGQGLQFLFEYFSETQRNKGNFPGRFSGRQFSNSRSEMNVSTLELGDSALYLCASSRDRANTEAFFGQGTRLTVV.